A selection of T cell receptor beta chains follows, all from one sample in a study of T-cell memory formation after mild COVID-19. Each CDR3 protein is one row after TCRdb ran MiXCR on the 5' RACE reads. The data hold a few hundred thousand distinct CDR3 sequences, with approximately 15% observed a single time. The sample was PBMCs or a T cell subset sorted from them (not recorded which). The receptor source for this set is a man aged 18 to 30 who had mild COVID-19 (a few samples of this study predate the infection). Cell type and time point are not known. The CDR3 runs from the conserved cysteine through the conserved F or W. A D gene is named only where the DNA matches it firmly. Only some rows state a clone size, as once, few, many or a class for expanded clones.

abundance,d_gene,v_gene,j_gene,CDR3aa,CDR3nt
few,TRBD1,TRBV18,TRBJ1-6,CASSPGTATNNSPLHF,TGTGCCAGCTCACCAGGGACAGCGACGAATAATTCACCCCTCCACTTT
few,TRBD1,TRBV7-2,TRBJ2-5,CASSLTGQGLTQYF,TGTGCCAGCAGCCTCACGGGACAGGGCTTGACCCAGTACTTC
few,-,TRBV5-4,TRBJ1-5,CASSSDDQPQHF,TGTGCCAGCAGCTCGGACGATCAGCCCCAGCATTTT
-,TRBD2,TRBV6-1,TRBJ2-1,CASSEMSGGFDEQFF,TGTGCCAGCAGTGAAATGTCGGGAGGGTTCGATGAGCAGTTCTTC
few,-,TRBV18,TRBJ1-1,CASSPGQTMNTEAFF,TGTGCCAGCTCACCAGGACAGACCATGAACACTGAAGCTTTCTTT
few,-,TRBV6-5,TRBJ2-2,CASRKNNRHTGELFF,TGTGCCAGCAGGAAAAATAACCGCCACACCGGGGAGCTGTTTTTT
-,-,TRBV4-3,TRBJ1-3,CASSQDIQGSGNTIYF,TGCGCCAGCAGCCAAGATATTCAGGGCTCCGGAAACACCATATATTTT
few,-,TRBV7-9,TRBJ1-5,CASSPAGADQPQHF,TGTGCCAGCAGCCCCGCGGGGGCCGATCAGCCCCAGCATTTT
-,-,TRBV21-1,TRBJ1-2,CARTATGGFSVYFYGYTF,TGTGCCAGGACAGCGACAGGGGGCTTCAGCGTGTATTTCTATGGCTACACCTTC
-,-,TRBV4-2,TRBJ1-5,CASSQAASEPQHF,TGTGCCAGCAGCCAAGCCGCCTCTGAGCCCCAGCATTTT
-,-,TRBV12-3/TRBV12-4,TRBJ2-3,CASSWQASTDTQYF,TGTGCCAGCAGTTGGCAGGCTAGCACAGATACGCAGTATTTT
-,-,TRBV7-2,TRBJ2-1,CASSFRGRSLGLLISDEQFF,TGTGCCAGCAGCTTCCGTGGGCGAAGTCTGGGCTTACTAATCTCGGATGAGCAGTTCTTC
-,TRBD2,TRBV11-2,TRBJ2-3,CASSLVRTSGGTDTQYF,TGTGCCAGCAGCTTAGTCCGGACTAGCGGGGGAACAGATACGCAGTATTTT
-,-,TRBV6-2/TRBV6-3,TRBJ2-6,CASLLDSSGANVLTF,TGTGCCAGCCTGTTGGACTCCTCTGGGGCCAACGTCCTGACTTTC
many,-,TRBV6-5,TRBJ2-1,CASSYGINSYNEQFF,TGTGCCAGCAGTTACGGGATAAACTCCTACAATGAGCAGTTCTTC
few,-,TRBV18,TRBJ1-5,CASSLYGTGSNQPQHF,TGTGCCAGCTCACTATATGGGACGGGAAGCAATCAGCCCCAGCATTTT
-,TRBD2,TRBV5-6,TRBJ2-3,CASSLLLAGRTDTQYF,TGTGCCAGCAGCTTGCTTCTAGCGGGGCGCACAGATACGCAGTATTTT
few,TRBD1,TRBV5-1,TRBJ2-5,CASSDGQGQETQYF,TGCGCCAGCAGCGATGGACAGGGGCAAGAGACCCAGTACTTC
-,-,TRBV10-3,TRBJ2-3,CAIGRDTTDTQYF,TGTGCCATCGGCCGGGACACCACAGATACGCAGTATTTT
few,-,TRBV25-1,TRBJ2-1,CASSAGVRNEQFF,TGTGCCAGCAGTGCAGGGGTGAGAAATGAGCAGTTCTTC
-,TRBD2,TRBV29-1,TRBJ2-3,CSAWGTTGLTDTQYF,TGCAGCGCCTGGGGGACTACGGGGCTAACAGATACGCAGTATTTT
few,-,TRBV20-1,TRBJ1-2,CSARDRPRGYTF,TGCAGTGCTAGAGACAGGCCCAGAGGCTACACCTTC
many,TRBD1,TRBV11-2,TRBJ2-1,CASSLLQGSTYNEQFF,TGTGCCAGCAGCCTGCTACAGGGGAGCACCTACAATGAGCAGTTCTTC
few,-,TRBV28,TRBJ2-1,CASSHPLEQFF,TGTGCCAGCAGTCACCCACTGGAGCAGTTCTTC
few,TRBD1,TRBV9,TRBJ1-6,CASSVEAGTGNSPLHF,TGTGCCAGCAGCGTAGAGGCCGGGACAGGGAATTCACCCCTCCACTTT
-,-,TRBV6-2/TRBV6-3,TRBJ2-5,CATTPTGTQSGGTQYF,TGTGCCACCACCCCAACCGGGACCCAGAGTGGTGGGACCCAGTACTTC
few,-,TRBV4-3,TRBJ1-4,CASSQDPEQGGEKLFF,TGCGCCAGCAGCCAAGATCCGGAGCAGGGAGGTGAAAAACTGTTTTTT
-,-,TRBV7-9,TRBJ1-1,CASSHRDTEAFF,TGTGCCAGCAGCCACCGGGACACTGAAGCTTTCTTT
many,-,TRBV4-3,TRBJ2-5,CASSQGAKETQYF,TGCGCCAGCAGCCAGGGGGCGAAAGAGACCCAGTACTTC
few,-,TRBV20-1,TRBJ2-7,CSARGGTQPITYEQYF,TGCAGTGCTAGAGGGGGGACTCAGCCGATAACCTACGAGCAGTACTTC
-,-,TRBV7-6,TRBJ2-3,CASSLSLAKLADTQYF,TGTGCCAGCAGCTTATCCCTAGCGAAACTAGCAGATACGCAGTATTTT
-,-,TRBV7-8,TRBJ2-3,CASSSQALGGDTQYF,TGTGCCAGCAGCTCGCAGGCGCTGGGGGGAGATACGCAGTATTTT
few,TRBD2,TRBV20-1,TRBJ2-1,CSARSGLAGGLNNEQFF,TGCAGTGCTAGATCCGGACTAGCGGGGGGGCTAAACAATGAGCAGTTCTTC
-,-,TRBV12-3/TRBV12-4,TRBJ1-1,CASSFTATEAFF,TGTGCCAGCAGTTTTACCGCCACTGAAGCTTTCTTT
-,TRBD2,TRBV20-1,TRBJ2-5,CSATLAGPWETQYF,TGCAGTGCTACCCTAGCGGGGCCCTGGGAGACCCAGTACTTC
few,TRBD1,TRBV7-9,TRBJ1-4,CASSSYTGTGTTPTTNEKLFF,TGTGCCAGCAGCTCTTACACCGGGACAGGGACTACCCCCACAACTAATGAAAAACTGTTTTTT
few,-,TRBV5-1,TRBJ1-1,CASSLATRQKRNTEAFF,TGCGCCAGCAGCTTGGCCACGAGACAGAAAAGGAACACTGAAGCTTTCTTT
few,TRBD1,TRBV12-3/TRBV12-4,TRBJ1-5,CASTDRGGQPQHF,TGTGCCAGCACTGACAGGGGAGGTCAGCCCCAGCATTTT
-,-,TRBV4-3,TRBJ1-1,CASSQGFGRGLITEAFF,TGCGCCAGCAGCCAAGGTTTTGGGAGAGGGCTGATCACTGAAGCTTTCTTT
-,-,TRBV6-2/TRBV6-3,TRBJ1-5,CASSYTDYQPQHF,TGTGCCAGCAGTTACACCGACTATCAGCCCCAGCATTTT
-,TRBD2,TRBV7-2,TRBJ2-3,CASTGTRSNTQYF,TGTGCCAGCACCGGGACTAGAAGCAATACGCAGTATTTT
-,-,TRBV4-1,TRBJ2-7,CASSQDQAEPYEQYF,TGCGCCAGCAGCCAAGATCAAGCAGAACCCTACGAGCAGTACTTC
few,-,TRBV29-1,TRBJ2-3,CSVDPGITDTQYF,TGCAGCGTTGACCCCGGAATCACAGATACGCAGTATTTT
few,TRBD1,TRBV4-2,TRBJ1-5,CASSQLRSDRGRGLTNQPQHF,TGTGCCAGCAGCCAATTGAGATCTGACAGGGGGCGCGGACTTACAAATCAGCCCCAGCATTTT
-,-,TRBV11-1,TRBJ2-5,CASSLVQGGETQYF,TGTGCCAGCAGCTTAGTACAGGGAGGAGAGACCCAGTACTTC
many,-,TRBV19,TRBJ2-3,CASSIRPLDTQYF,TGTGCCAGTAGTATAAGGCCGCTAGATACGCAGTATTTT
few,-,TRBV7-2,TRBJ2-3,CASSSRRWVGGTDTQYF,TGTGCCAGCAGCTCTCGCCGATGGGTAGGGGGCACAGATACGCAGTATTTT
many,TRBD2,TRBV23-1,TRBJ2-5,CASSQRLAGAQETQYF,TGCGCCAGCAGTCAACGGCTAGCGGGGGCCCAAGAGACCCAGTACTTC
-,-,TRBV27,TRBJ1-2,CASSFEALRGYTF,TGTGCCAGCAGTTTTGAGGCTTTAAGGGGCTACACCTTC
-,-,TRBV4-2,TRBJ2-7,CASSQVDSGSYEQYF,TGTGCCAGCAGCCAAGTTGATAGCGGCTCCTACGAGCAGTACTTC
-,-,TRBV6-1,TRBJ1-5,CASSEQNSNQPQHF,TGTGCCAGCAGTGAACAGAATAGCAATCAGCCCCAGCATTTT
few,TRBD1,TRBV12-5,TRBJ1-5,CASGIDRDNQPQHF,TGTGCTAGTGGAATAGACAGGGACAATCAGCCCCAGCATTTT
-,TRBD1,TRBV7-9,TRBJ2-7,CASSDRGRGQYF,TGTGCCAGCAGCGACAGGGGGCGCGGGCAGTACTTC